This T cell receptor (beta chain) was found in a study of blood T cell repertoires in COVID-19 (dated by TCRdb to the early 2020s). In terms of the full investigation: Samples from collaborators originated in the United States, Italy and Spain and spanned both the acute and convalescent phases of COVID-19. The sample metadata nearly always contained a de-identified subject ID, COVID-19 status, age in years and sex. Where available, HLA class I and class II types were taken from metadata supplied by the sample provider and were not determined by assay-based typing. The prospective study material was composed of cDNA or gDNA derived from T cells, B-cell-depleted T cells, or PBMCs. A freely available public database, intended as a resource for researchers studying the immune response to SARS-CoV-2, is where the repertoires were released. Subjects who had been exposed to COVID-19, were actively infected with it, or had recovered from it provided the deeply sampled blood TCRbeta repertoires that made up the dataset. The samples were drawn from two sources: the first 160 participants of the ongoing ImmuneRACE study, and 1,000 to 1,500 subjects contributed by 6 global collaborators. Results the study describes overall, beyond this receptor: How much clinical and demographic metadata was included differed by source and by participant, and the metadata was provided uncurated.

TCRbeta CDR3 regions were amplified from genomic DNA using the immunoSEQ Assay, a bias-controlled multiplex PCR. The authors' analysis ran thus. The number of nucleated cells in each sample was estimated from the amplification of reference gene primers within the assay. To quantify the absolute abundance of each unique TCRbeta CDR3 rearrangement, sequence reads were collapsed and filtered. For each sample, productive Simpson clonality was calculated as the square root of Simpson's diversity index over productive rearrangements. The source is immuneACCESS, and TCRdb retained only in-frame sequences with V and J called. Part of the clones is not carried over; for the studies checked, unresolved V genes explain less than half of this, and the remainder is unexplained. V and J calls and clone size are those listed in that table; D and trimming were worked out from the DNA. This sample lists 80,000 to 100,000 clones; 75% to 85% were detected once. The leading ten clones occupy roughly 24% of the sample.

Whole blood was collected in K2EDTA tubes by collaborating institutions according to the institutions' own protocols. For TCRbeta analysis, collaborators shipped samples in one of three forms: frozen whole blood, isolated PBMCs, or DNA extracted from either of those sample types. As concerns this clone: The specificity of this receptor is unknown. No base qualities exist here, and no much larger clone lies one base off it.

This clonotype was obtained from a man between 65 and 85 years old with acute or convalescent COVID-19. The sequencing sample was made of peripheral blood.

The CDR3 sequence is CAISANGGGGNSPLHF. The DNA reads TGTGCCATCAGTGCCAACGGGGGAGGGGGTAATTCACCCCTCCACTTT. The chain couples TRBV10-3 to TRBJ1-6; possibly the D gene is TRBD1, per 6 matching bases. Deletion took 4 bases off V and 6 bases off J, with a span of 16 bases between the germline ends. Reading from cysteine to phenylalanine, the CDR3 counts 16 amino acids. Only the CDR3 portion is preserved as DNA: 48 bases, with reading frame beginning at the first base. CDR1 and CDR2 are read off the germline V gene as ENHRY and SYGVKD.